The 24 T cell receptor beta chains below all came from one sample that was sequenced in a study of T cell changes during pregnancy in multiple sclerosis (dated by TCRdb to between 2019 and 2020). The receptor library was made with the immunoSEQ multiplex PCR assay. Sourced from immuneACCESS, this table was stored by TCRdb with only in-frame sequences that have V and J called. A share of the clones is absent; for the studies checked, an unresolved V gene accounts for under half, and the remainder has no known explanation. This sample lists tens of thousands of clones; more than 90% were detected once. The ten largest account for 2.1% of the sample. This sample comprised peripheral blood, obtained in the second trimester of pregnancy. The receptors come from a female donor in good health, enrolled as a control in a pregnancy study.

CDR3 in amino acids: CASSLALTGELFF. As DNA, the CDR3 is TGTGCCAGCAGCTTAGCCCTCACCGGGGAGCTGTTTTTT. V usage is TRBV11-2 and J usage is TRBJ2-2; no clear D. Trimming took 1 base from V and 4 from J, leaving 4 bases between them. CDR3 length: 13 residues. The germline V gene has CDR1 SGHAT and CDR2 FQNNGV.

This rearrangement joins TRBV6-1 to TRBJ2-6; no clear D. The CDR3 is made up of 15 amino acids. The germline V and J ends were trimmed by 2 bases and 0 bases, with 5 bases remaining between them. CDR1 is MNHNS and CDR2 is SASEGT in the germline V gene. CDR3 nucleotides: TGTGCCAGCAGTGAAAAAGCCTCTGGGGCCAACGTCCTGACTTTC. Translating it yields CASSEKASGANVLTF.

The chain joins TRBV6-6 to TRBJ1-1; D possibly corresponds to TRBD1 (6 bases). CDR1 is MNHNY, CDR2 SVGAGI, per germline (reference sequence). V was shortened by 6 bases and J by 7 bases, with 9 bases between the two germline ends. The CDR3 has 11 amino acids. CDR3 coding DNA: TGTGCCAGCAGCCGGGACAATGAAGCTTTCTTT. It codes for CASSRDNEAFF.

The chain couples TRBV5-1 to TRBJ2-5, with 10 bases lining up with TRBD2. Germline V gene lookup returns CDR1 SGHRS and CDR2 YFSETQ. V shed 1 base, J shed 5 bases, and the junction held 11 bases outside the gene matches. This CDR3 spans 17 amino acids. The CDR3 loop is CASSLRMASGGGETQYF. In DNA, the CDR3 is TGCGCCAGCAGCTTGCGTATGGCTAGCGGGGGTGGGGAGACCCAGTACTTC.

This chain joins TRBV7-2 and TRBJ1-2, with no clear D. Trimming cost V 5 bases and J 4 bases, with 14 bases left between them. This CDR3 comprises 14 residues. The germline V gene encodes CDR1 SGHTA and CDR2 FQGNSA. DNA for the CDR3: TGTGCCAGCAGCCAACCCTGGCAGGCCTATGGCTACACCTTC. It yields the protein CASSQPWQAYGYTF.

The rearrangement uses TRBV5-1 and TRBJ2-1; 7 bases are shared with TRBD1. Per germline, CDR1 SGHRS and CDR2 YFSETQ. The CDR3 consists of 15 residues. J was trimmed by 8 bases and V by 0 bases; bases with no gene match: 8. Written as DNA, the CDR3 is TGCGCCAGCAGCTTGGAAGGGGGCGCCCCGGATGAGCAGTTCTTC. Amino acid sequence: CASSLEGGAPDEQFF.

The chain links TRBV9 to TRBJ2-5; TRBD2 aligns across 11 bases. This CDR3 has 16 amino acids. The germline gives CDR1 SGDLS, CDR2 YYNGEE. Losses at the gene ends were 0 bases for V and 3 bases for J; bases not matched to a gene: 4. DNA for the CDR3: TGTGCCAGCAGCGTAGTAACTAGCGGGGGAAAAGAGACCCAGTACTTC. Translating it yields CASSVVTSGGKETQYF.

This chain uses TRBV7-2 with TRBJ2-2; maybe TRBD2 (6 bases). This CDR3 has 19 residues. V lost 5 bases and J 5 bases, leaving 27 bases between the germline ends. CDR1 is SGHTA and CDR2 is FQGNSA in the germline V gene. This chain's CDR3 is CASSRKASSSAGPTGELFF. In DNA form, the CDR3 reads TGTGCCAGCAGCCGAAAGGCGAGTAGTTCGGCGGGGCCGACCGGGGAGCTGTTTTTT.

CDR3 DNA sequence: TGTGCCAGCAGCTTCGGGTTTCCTTCCTACGAGCAGTACTTC. It codes for CASSFGFPSYEQYF. The chain carries TRBV5-8 and TRBJ2-7; unclear D gene. The V gene's germline CDR1 is SGHTS and CDR2 YDEGEE. The CDR3 loop spans 14 amino acids. The V end lost 2 bases, the J end lost 1 base, and 10 bases lay between the germline ends.

The J gene is TRBJ1-5, the V gene TRBV7-6, with TRBD1 identical over 9 bases. CDR1 is SGHVS, CDR2 FNYEAQ, per germline. The CDR3 has 14 amino acids. Losses at the gene ends were 5 bases for V and 8 bases for J; bases not matched to a gene: 7. The CDR3 sequence is CASSETGGAEPQHF. As DNA, the CDR3 is TGTGCCAGCAGCGAGACAGGGGGAGCGGAGCCCCAGCATTTT.

The chain carries TRBV18 and TRBJ2-3; 13 bases are shared with TRBD2. CDR1 and CDR2 (germline): KGHSH, LQKENI. The V gene end was trimmed by 3 bases and the J gene end by 2 bases; junction bases not matched to a gene: 2. The CDR3 covers 16 residues. The CDR3 reads CASSPTSGGTTDTQYF. CDR3 DNA sequence: TGTGCCAGCTCACCGACTAGCGGGGGGACCACAGATACGCAGTATTTT.

The rearrangement joins TRBV28 to TRBJ1-2, with D unclear. Germline CDR1 reads MDHEN; CDR2 reads SYDVKM. The CDR3 spans 14 residues. Trimming removed 4 bases at V and 2 bases at J, with 11 bases between. CDR3 amino acids: CASSSTGLNYGYTF. CDR3 nucleotide sequence: TGTGCCAGCAGTTCCACCGGGTTAAACTATGGCTACACCTTC.

The rearrangement links TRBV15 to TRBJ2-2; 9 bases match TRBD1. The CDR3 is 16 amino acids. Germline CDR1 reads LNHNV; CDR2 reads YYDKDF (reference sequence). J gave up 2 bases and V 3 bases, and 4 bases lay outside the gene matches. As DNA, the CDR3 is TGTGCCACCAGCAGGTCGGACAGGGGCAACACCGGGGAGCTGTTTTTT. Translation gives CATSRSDRGNTGELFF.

The chain uses TRBV4-3 and TRBJ2-2, with 8 bases matching TRBD1. CDR3 size: 16 residues. V trimming: 0 bases; J trimming: 4 bases; junction bases outside the gene matches: 4. The germline V gene encodes CDR1 LGHNA and CDR2 YSLEER. CDR3: CASSQDWTGSTGELFF. The CDR3 nucleotides are TGCGCCAGCAGCCAAGATTGGACAGGGTCCACCGGGGAGCTGTTTTTT.

This rearrangement joins TRBV5-4 to TRBJ2-1; D gene ambiguous. This CDR3 has 15 residues. V lost 0 bases, J lost 4 bases, and 11 bases lay in between. The V gene's germline CDR1 is SGHNT and CDR2 YYREEE (reference sequence). CDR3 protein: CASSLARWSYNEQFF. CDR3 DNA: TGTGCCAGCAGCTTGGCTAGATGGTCGTACAATGAGCAGTTCTTC.

As DNA, the CDR3 is TGTGCCAGCAGTCCCCAAGGGGGCGATGGCTACACCTTC. It encodes CASSPQGGDGYTF. The chain is built from TRBV6-6 and TRBJ1-2; TRBD1 matches at 7 bases. V shed 5 bases, J shed 6 bases, and the junction held 6 bases outside the gene matches. CDR1 is MNHNY and CDR2 is SVGAGI in the germline V gene (reference sequence). The CDR3 covers 13 residues.

CDR3 coding DNA: TGTGCCAGCAGCCAGGAGCCGGCCATTTGGGGACTAGCCCAAGAGACCCAGTACTTC. It yields the protein CASSQEPAIWGLAQETQYF. The genes are TRBV4-2 and TRBJ2-5; 9 nucleotides line up with TRBD2. V lost 3 bases to trimming and J lost 1 base; unmatched junction nucleotides: 15. CDR3 length: 19 residues. Germline V lookup: CDR1 LGHNA, CDR2 YNFKEQ.

The chain recombines TRBV4-2 with TRBJ1-2; 7 nucleotides line up with TRBD1. CDR1 is LGHNA and CDR2 is YNFKEQ in the germline V gene. V lost 0 bases and J lost 5; bases outside the gene matches: 9. This CDR3 is built from 16 residues. The CDR3 nucleotides read TGTGCCAGCAGCCAAGACGCTACAGGGGTAAGATATGGCTACACCTTC. Residues: CASSQDATGVRYGYTF.

V gene TRBV15 combines with J gene TRBJ1-3; a possible D gene is TRBD1 (6 bases). Germline CDR1 LNHNV, CDR2 YYDKDF (reference sequence). This CDR3 region has 15 residues. Deletions cut 0 bases from V and 2 bases from J, with 8 bases between. This CDR3 reads CATSRDRGTGNTIYF. In nucleotides, the CDR3 is TGTGCCACCAGCAGAGACAGGGGAACTGGAAACACCATATATTTT.

The chain employs TRBV7-2 and TRBJ2-7, with D possibly matching TRBD1 (5 bases). Per germline, CDR1 SGHTA and CDR2 FQGNSA. The CDR3 runs 12 residues. With 5 bases removed from V and 3 bases from J, the gap between germline ends came to 8 bases. The CDR3 reads CASSIDSYEQYF. The DNA for the CDR3 is TGTGCCAGCAGCATCGACAGCTACGAGCAGTACTTC.

This chain connects TRBV6-9 to TRBJ1-6, with D possibly TRBD1 on 6 matching bases. CDR1 is MNHGY, CDR2 SVAAGI, per germline. Trimming cost V 5 bases and J 6 bases, with 17 bases left between them. This CDR3 is 16 amino acids long. The CDR3 sequence is CASSQDRTFTNSPLHF. The CDR3 DNA sequence: TGTGCCAGCAGTCAAGACAGGACATTTACTAATTCACCCCTCCACTTT.

This CDR3 reads CASSRGFGANVLTF. Written as DNA, the CDR3 is TGTGCCAGCAGCCGAGGGTTTGGGGCCAACGTCCTGACTTTC. This chain uses TRBV7-9 with TRBJ2-6, with a tentative D call TRBD2 (5 bases). Germline V CDR1 and CDR2: SEHNR, FQNEAQ (reference sequence). CDR3 size: 14 residues. Trimming stripped 5 bases from V and 3 bases from J, with 8 bases between.

The chain has TRBV5-1 and TRBJ2-7, with D maybe TRBD2 (5 bases). Trimming took 4 bases from V and 0 from J, leaving 14 bases between them. The CDR3 consists of 15 residues. Looked up from germline, CDR1 is SGHRS and CDR2 is YFSETQ. The CDR3 nucleotides are TGCGCCAGCAGCACCAATGGAGGCAGCTCCTACGAGCAGTACTTC. Translated, it gives CASSTNGGSSYEQYF.

V gene TRBV7-3 combines with J gene TRBJ1-1; a weak D match, TRBD1 (6 bases). The CDR3 is made up of 13 amino acids. CDR1 SGHTA and CDR2 FQGTGA come from the germline V gene. Trimming removed 2 bases from V and 8 bases from J, with 12 bases in between. CDR3 amino acids: CASSLEPGQEAFF. CDR3 nucleotide sequence: TGTGCCAGCAGCTTAGAACCGGGACAAGAAGCTTTCTTT.